This TCR beta chain originates from a study of blood T cell repertoires in COVID-19. Trimming stripped 6 bases from V and 0 bases from J, with 9 bases between. The germline gives CDR1 MNHEY, CDR2 SMNVEV (reference sequence). The CDR3 length is 15 residues. TCRdb's copy holds only in-frame clones and misses some; the assay was immunoSEQ multiplex PCR. The repertoire consists of some 260,000 clones, with more than 65% occurring once and the leading ten covering roughly 3.1%. Input material: peripheral blood. V is TRBV27 and J is TRBJ1-6; D gene ambiguous. The clonotype originates from a woman aged 18-30 years with acute or convalescent COVID-19. CDR3 loop: CASREYSSYNSPLHF. The CDR3 nucleotides are TGTGCCAGCAGGGAGTATAGCTCCTATAATTCACCCCTCCACTTT.